Listed here are 21 T cell receptor beta chains from one sample, sequenced in a study of resident and recirculating memory T cells in vitiligo. This table comes from immunoSEQ multiplex PCR, and its TCRdb copy is limited to in-frame clones, with some not included. The sample lists 40,000 to 45,000 clones, 80% to 95% seen once, with roughly 4.7% in the top ten. Sequencing was performed on blood. These receptors were collected from a male donor with vitiligo.

Here the CDR3 DNA reads TGTGCCAGCAGTGAACAGGGATACGAGCAGTACTTC. Protein sequence: CASSEQGYEQYF. The chain links TRBV2 to TRBJ2-7; D is possibly TRBD1 (5 bases). With 2 bases removed from V and 4 bases from J, the gap between germline ends came to 6 bases. The CDR3 runs 12 residues. The germline gives CDR1 SNHLY, CDR2 FYNNEI.

The gene calls are TRBV7-2 and TRBJ2-2; TRBD2 agrees at 9 bases. The germline V gene has CDR1 SGHTA and CDR2 FQGNSA. V shed 3 bases and J 3 bases; nucleotides not matched to a gene: 2. This CDR3 comprises 15 residues. CDR3: CASSFLAGYTGELFF. CDR3 nucleotide sequence: TGTGCCAGCAGCTTCCTAGCGGGGTACACCGGGGAGCTGTTTTTT.

This sequence joins TRBV7-2 and TRBJ1-2, with D tentatively TRBD1 (5 bases). Looked up from germline, CDR1 is SGHTA and CDR2 is FQGNSA. V was shortened by 4 bases and J by 3 bases, with 12 bases between the two germline ends. The CDR3 has 14 residues. CDR3 residues: CASSSGGGHYGYTF. CDR3 nucleotide sequence: TGTGCCAGCAGCTCCGGGGGGGGTCACTATGGCTACACCTTC.

V gene TRBV7-2 combines with J gene TRBJ2-2, with D maybe TRBD2 (7 bases). Germline-derived CDR1 and CDR2 are SGHTA and FQGNSA. The CDR3 runs 14 residues. Trimming removed 1 base from V and 7 bases from J, with 10 bases in between. CDR3 coding DNA: TGTGCCAGCAGCTTAGGGGGGGGCGTCGGGGAGCTGTTTTTT. Its protein product is CASSLGGGVGELFF.

The V call is TRBV5-6, the J call TRBJ1-6; D might be TRBD1 (6 bases). The CDR3 spans 17 residues. In germline, CDR1 is SGHDT, CDR2 YYEEEE. V lost 4 bases and J 9 bases, leaving 23 bases between the germline ends. The CDR3 nucleotides are TGTGCCAGCAGCCCAGGGCGGGCGGTGGGGGGGCCTTCACCCCTCCACTTT. Translating it yields CASSPGRAVGGPSPLHF.

The chain is built from TRBV6-1 and TRBJ1-4; no clear D gene. The CDR3 covers 15 residues. V lost 2 bases to trimming and J lost 8 bases, with 15 bases between them. CDR1 MNHNS and CDR2 SASEGT come from the germline V gene. The CDR3 here is CASSEIFPGGEKLFF. Here the CDR3 DNA reads TGTGCCAGCAGTGAAATCTTTCCAGGAGGGGAAAAACTGTTTTTT.

The rearrangement joins TRBV6-5 to TRBJ1-1; the D is unclear. From germline, CDR1 is MNHEY and CDR2 SVGAGI. The length of the CDR3 is 14 residues. Trimming pared 2 bases from V and 4 bases from J, leaving 11 bases between. DNA of the CDR3: TGTGCCAGCAGTTACCAGGTTTCTGGCACTGAAGCTTTCTTT. Translating it yields CASSYQVSGTEAFF.

This chain joins TRBV6-4 and TRBJ2-1, with 10 bases fitting TRBD2. J gave up 6 bases and V 0 bases, and 5 bases lay outside the gene matches. This CDR3 has 16 amino acids. Germline CDR1 MRHNA, CDR2 SNTAGT. CDR3 DNA sequence: TGTGCCAGCAGTGACTCGATAGCGGGGGGCTTCAATGAGCAGTTCTTC. Its protein is CASSDSIAGGFNEQFF.

The V and J genes are TRBV5-1 and TRBJ2-1; TRBD2 aligns across 9 bases. Germline assignment: CDR1 SGHRS and CDR2 YFSETQ. The CDR3 extends over 15 amino acids. Unmatched junction bases numbered 6, after V lost 4 bases and J lost 4 bases. The CDR3 bases are TGCGCCAGCAGCGTGACTAGCGGCTTGTACAATGAGCAGTTCTTC. Protein: CASSVTSGLYNEQFF.

CDR3 protein: CASSLQGDQPQHF. In nucleotides, the CDR3 is TGTGCCAGCAGTTTACAGGGTGATCAGCCCCAGCATTTT. V and J are TRBV7-2 and TRBJ1-5; TRBD1 is a possible D gene (6 bases). The germline V gene has CDR1 SGHTA and CDR2 FQGNSA. The CDR3 consists of 13 residues. Between the trimmed V and J ends, which lost 6 bases and 5 bases, there was a span of 11 bases.

The chain joins TRBV7-9 to TRBJ1-2; the D is unclear. Germline V gene data show CDR1 as SEHNR and CDR2 as FQNEAQ (reference sequence). Trimming stripped 4 bases from V and 7 bases from J, with 7 bases between. This CDR3 spans 11 amino acids. CDR3 in amino acids: CASSSVPGYTF. CDR3 nucleotides: TGTGCCAGCAGCTCGGTACCTGGCTACACCTTC.

The rearrangement links TRBV6-5 to TRBJ2-5; 8 nucleotides match TRBD2. The DNA end favors TRBJ2-7, so the J call may be wrong. Germline V CDR1 and CDR2: MNHEY, SVGAGI. The CDR3 is made up of 14 amino acids. CDR3 sequence: CASKTGGASYEQYF. The CDR3 nucleotides read TGTGCCAGCAAGACCGGGGGGGCCTCCTACGAGCAGTACTTC.

The CDR3 nucleotides read TGTGCCAGCAGTAACGGCGGGGGGTACACTGAAGCTTTCTTT. This translates into CASSNGGGYTEAFF. The rearrangement joins TRBV6-5 to TRBJ1-1; D may be TRBD1 (5 bases). V was pared by 5 bases and J by 3 bases, with 13 bases between. CDR1 MNHEY and CDR2 SVGAGI come from the germline V gene. CDR3 length equals 14 residues.

The table lists this clone with a count of one. The V gene is TRBV5-4, the J gene TRBJ2-5; a weak D match, TRBD1 (7 bases). V was clipped by 0 bases and J by 4 bases, with 16 bases between them. The germline V gene has CDR1 SGHNT and CDR2 YYREEE (reference sequence). The CDR3 has 16 residues. CDR3 loop: CASSLVGAGGGETQYF. CDR3 DNA sequence: TGTGCCAGCAGCTTGGTGGGGGCAGGGGGAGGAGAGACCCAGTACTTC.

The rearrangement uses TRBV7-8 and TRBJ2-7; 12 positions agree with TRBD2. V lost 4 bases, J lost 3 bases, and 13 bases stayed unmatched. This CDR3 contains 18 residues. Germline CDR1 reads SGHVS; CDR2 reads FQNEAQ. CDR3 amino acids: CASSSHTSGGPLRYEQYF. Written as DNA, the CDR3 is TGTGCCAGCAGCTCCCATACTAGCGGGGGGCCTCTCCGCTACGAGCAGTACTTC.

This chain uses TRBV7-2 with TRBJ2-3, with 7 nucleotides matching TRBD1. J gave up 2 bases and V 5 bases, and 10 bases lay outside the gene matches. The germline V gene encodes CDR1 SGHTA and CDR2 FQGNSA. The CDR3 sequence is 16 residues long. The CDR3 region is CASSQTLDRVTDTQYF. The DNA for the CDR3 is TGTGCCAGCAGCCAAACTCTTGACAGGGTCACAGATACGCAGTATTTT.

V usage is TRBV4-3 and J usage is TRBJ1-5; D is possibly TRBD1 (6 bases). CDR1 is LGHNA, CDR2 YSLEER, per germline. V gave up 0 bases and J gave up 4 bases, with 10 bases separating them. The CDR3 consists of 15 residues. CDR3 coding DNA: TGCGCCAGCAGCCAAGAAGGGGGATCTAATCAGCCCCAGCATTTT. This gives the protein CASSQEGGSNQPQHF.

This chain joins TRBV6-1 and TRBJ1-2; D is ambiguous. V was pared by 8 bases and J by 8 bases, with 15 bases between. The CDR3 length is 12 residues. Germline V gene lookup returns CDR1 MNHNS and CDR2 SASEGT. CDR3 amino acids: CASVLLPGGYTF. The DNA of the CDR3 is TGTGCCAGCGTGTTGCTGCCGGGAGGCTACACCTTC.

The chain has TRBV18 and TRBJ1-1; D call uncertain. The CDR3 sequence is 13 residues long. V was pared by 4 bases and J by 0 bases, with 6 bases between. Germline V gene lookup returns CDR1 KGHSH and CDR2 LQKENI. CDR3 sequence reads: CASSLTVNTEAFF. CDR3 DNA sequence: TGTGCCAGCTCACTTACAGTGAACACTGAAGCTTTCTTT.

The chain uses TRBV30 and TRBJ2-1; 7 bases agree with TRBD2. V was clipped by 5 bases and J by 4 bases; unmatched bases: 8. This CDR3 is built from 14 residues. Germline CDR1 GTSNPN, CDR2 SVGIG (reference sequence). The DNA for the CDR3 is TGTGCCTGGGCGGGGGTGGAAGGGTACAATGAGCAGTTCTTC. As protein: CAWAGVEGYNEQFF.

The CDR3 nucleotides are TGTGCCAGCAGCGTAGAGGCGTCGGGGAAGGGAGAGACCCAGTACTTC. Its translation is CASSVEASGKGETQYF. The chain carries TRBV7-8 and TRBJ2-5; maybe TRBD2 (5 bases). CDR3 length: 16 residues. CDR1 and CDR2 from the germline V gene are SGHVS and FQNEAQ. V dropped 5 bases and J dropped 4 bases, with 20 bases sitting between them.